This TCR beta chain was recovered during a study of shared clonotypes between healthy human individuals. Overall study context: Three plates were used per donor for CD4 naive, three for CD4 memory, two for CD8 naive and one for CD8 memory.

Per the germline V gene, CDR1 is MNHEY and CDR2 is SVGAGI. Trimming took off 4 bases at V and 0 bases at J, with 7 bases between the two ends. This CDR3 has 14 amino acids. The donor population consisted of healthy HIV-negative adults with no recent acute infections or vaccinations. TCRdb's copy holds only in-frame clones and misses some; the assay was immunoSEQ multiplex PCR. The sample records some 2,000,000 clones, almost 96% being singletons. The chain links TRBV6-5 to TRBJ2-1; the D is unclear. Specimen: naive CD4+ T cells sorted from blood. The subset was: CD45RA+ positively selected. The receptor's source is a man between 18 and 29 years old in good health. The CDR3 DNA follows: TGTGCCAGCAGTTTCTACTTCTCCTACAATGAGCAGTTCTTC. This codes for CASSFYFSYNEQFF.